This T cell receptor (beta chain) was captured in a study of blood T cell repertoires in COVID-19. TCRdb's table, derived via immunoSEQ multiplex PCR, lists solely in-frame clones and lacks some. This table has 120,000 or so clones, 70% to 90% appearing once. This clone has only one observation. The CDR3 loop spans 16 amino acids. Germline CDR1 LNHDA, CDR2 SQIVND (reference sequence). Losses at the gene ends were 6 bases for V and 7 bases for J; bases not matched to a gene: 12. This rearrangement joins TRBV19 to TRBJ2-2, with TRBD2 identical over 9 bases. The material sequenced was peripheral blood. The receptor was isolated from a human donor in a cohort sampled during active COVID-19. CDR3 region: CASSPVGGRDNGELFF. The CDR3 DNA reads TGTGCCAGTAGCCCCGTGGGCGGGAGGGATAACGGGGAGCTGTTTTTT.